This entry is about one T cell receptor beta chain. As yet, its antigen is unknown. CDR3 length: 16 residues. Looked up from germline, CDR1 is LNHNV and CDR2 is YYDKDF (reference sequence). Trimming took off 0 bases at V and 8 bases at J, with 19 bases between the two ends. The donors were members of the validation cohort comprising over 100 subjects, separate from the approximately 700-subject first cohort. Sequenced by immunoSEQ multiplex PCR; TCRdb stores in-frame clones only, minus some. In the table there are fewer than 200,000 clones, 89% of which are singletons. This entry comes from a study of cytomegalovirus exposure and HLA in healthy donors. Across the whole study: The roughly 110 validation repertoires were produced on the same platform as the 550 to 750 repertoires of the first cohort. This was reported in a later analysis. Study conclusions and caveats: Most TCRs appeared rarely, but some public TCRs recurred in many donors. As was reported, the classifier diagnosed cytomegalovirus status with high specificity and sensitivity.

The chain employs TRBV15 and TRBJ1-2, with D perhaps TRBD1 (5 bases). Sequenced: PBMCs. The TCR sequence derives from a woman in her late teens or twenties in good health and CMV-seropositive. DNA of the CDR3: TGTGCCACCAGCAGAGATACCCAGGGATGGATCGGAGGCTACACCTTC. Translating gives CATSRDTQGWIGGYTF. Full variable domain (outside the CDR3, taken from reference TRBV15 and TRBJ1-2): DAMVIQNPRYQVTQFGKPVTLSCSQTLNHNVMYWYQQKSSQAPKLLFHYYDKDFNNEADTPDNFQSRRPNTSFCFLDIRSPGLGDTAMYLCATSRDTQGWIGGYTFGSGTRLTVV.